This TCR beta chain was profiled in a study of T cell responses to AZD1222 COVID-19 vaccine. For this clone: Its antigen is unidentified.

Clones were sequenced by immunoSEQ multiplex PCR, and TCRdb holds only the in-frame ones, with some missing. Of more than 85,000 clones listed, 65% to 85% are singletons. Second-dose recipients at about 4 or about 12 weeks were treated as one pooled group. Trimming pared 6 bases from V and 6 bases from J, leaving 8 bases between. The germline V gene encodes CDR1 MNHNY and CDR2 SVGAGI (reference sequence). The CDR3 extends over 12 amino acids. Findings of the study overall: Of the AZD1222 recipients, only five to seven were seropositive at baseline.

The sample in question was peripheral blood, obtained 28 days after the second AZD1222 dose. This chain connects TRBV6-6 to TRBJ1-4; D not resolved. This receptor was identified in an adult who received the AZD1222 COVID-19 vaccine. CDR3: CASSYSYEKLFF. DNA of the CDR3: TGTGCCAGCAGCTATTCGTATGAAAAACTGTTTTTT.